These 21 T cell receptor beta chains were all obtained from the same sample, sequenced in a study of T cell changes during pregnancy in multiple sclerosis. Measured with immunoSEQ multiplex PCR; TCRdb has only the in-frame clones, and not every one. The table shows tens of thousands of clones, with 90% to 95% occurring only once. The material sequenced was peripheral blood, taken in the third trimester of pregnancy. Receptors originate from a female donor in good health, enrolled as a control in a pregnancy study.

The chain employs TRBV12-5 and TRBJ2-3; D possibly corresponds to TRBD2 (6 bases). This CDR3 spans 13 amino acids. Per the germline V gene, CDR1 is LGHNT and CDR2 is FRNRAP. Trimming removed 5 bases at V and 1 base at J, with 7 bases between. As DNA, the CDR3 is TGTGCTAGTGGTCCGGGGGGCACAGATACGCAGTATTTT. Translation: CASGPGGTDTQYF.

The gene calls are TRBV11-2 and TRBJ1-1, with D maybe TRBD1 (6 bases). Germline CDR1 SGHAT, CDR2 FQNNGV. Between the trimmed V and J ends, which lost 5 bases and 1 base, there was a span of 8 bases. CDR3 size: 13 residues. The CDR3, as DNA: TGTGCCAGCAGCCAGACAGGGAACACTGAAGCTTTCTTT. Residues: CASSQTGNTEAFF.

The rearrangement links TRBV10-1 to TRBJ1-1, with 8 bases identical to TRBD1. The CDR3 spans 14 residues. CDR1 is WNHNN, CDR2 SYGVQD, per germline (reference sequence). The V and J ends lost 7 bases and 3 bases, in that order; junction bases with no gene match: 7. As DNA, the CDR3 is TGCGCCAGCACATCGCCGGGACAGGACACTGAAGCTTTCTTT. This codes for CASTSPGQDTEAFF.

This clone was observed a handful of times. The chain has TRBV2 and TRBJ1-2; 7 bases align to TRBD1. The germline CDR1 and CDR2 sequences are SNHLY and FYNNEI. With V trimmed by 7 bases and J by 6 bases, 5 bases remained unmatched. The CDR3 sequence is 12 residues long. DNA of the CDR3: TGTGCCAGCACTGGGACAGCTGATGGCTACACCTTC. Translated: CASTGTADGYTF.

The chain combines TRBV18 with TRBJ1-6; TRBD1 matches at 7 bases. Germline assignment: CDR1 KGHSH and CDR2 LQKENI. The CDR3 covers 15 residues. V lost 1 base to trimming and J lost 7 bases; unmatched junction nucleotides: 4. Here the CDR3 reads CASSPRGQLNSPLHF. In DNA, the CDR3 is TGTGCCAGCTCACCACGGGGACAGTTAAATTCACCCCTCCACTTT.

The genes are TRBV5-1 and TRBJ1-2; D perhaps matches TRBD1 (6 bases). CDR3 size: 16 residues. Germline values: CDR1 SGHRS, CDR2 YFSETQ. V was shortened by 6 bases and J by 0 bases, with 18 bases between the two germline ends. The CDR3 nucleotides are TGCGCCAGCACCCGGGCGTCAGGGGCCGCTAACTATGGCTACACCTTC. Translation gives CASTRASGAANYGYTF.

The V gene is TRBV25-1, the J gene TRBJ1-1; 7 bases agree with TRBD1. The V gene end was trimmed by 6 bases and the J gene end by 2 bases; junction bases not matched to a gene: 9. Germline V lookup: CDR1 MGHDK, CDR2 SYGVNS. CDR3 length: 15 residues. The CDR3 protein is CASSLGDRINTEAFF. The CDR3 region has the DNA TGTGCCAGCAGCCTAGGGGACAGAATAAACACTGAAGCTTTCTTT.

This clone came up a few times. The chain is built from TRBV28 and TRBJ1-1; possibly TRBD1 for D (5 bases). Germline CDR1 MDHEN, CDR2 SYDVKM. Trimming shortened V by 4 bases and J by 6 bases, and 6 bases separated the two germline ends. This CDR3 region has 11 residues. CDR3 region: CASSWGPEAFF. The DNA of the CDR3 is TGTGCCAGCAGTTGGGGCCCTGAAGCTTTCTTT.

The CDR3: CASSLGGARGRGGGYTF. The CDR3 DNA is TGTGCCAGCAGCTTAGGGGGGGCGCGGGGGCGCGGGGGCGGCTACACCTTC. This rearrangement joins TRBV7-2 to TRBJ1-2; tentatively, D is TRBD1 (6 bases). Trimming removed 1 base from V and 8 bases from J, with 23 bases in between. The CDR3 sequence is 17 residues long. The V gene's germline CDR1 is SGHTA and CDR2 FQGNSA.

The genes are TRBV6-5 and TRBJ1-2, with TRBD1 as a possible D gene (5 bases). The CDR3 consists of 13 residues. Germline CDR1 MNHEY, CDR2 SVGAGI. V was pared by 5 bases and J by 8 bases, with 15 bases between. CDR3 coding DNA: TGTGCCAGCAGTCGCCTTGACAGCTACGGCTACACCTTC. This codes for CASSRLDSYGYTF.

The rearrangement links TRBV7-2 to TRBJ2-7; 8 bases agree with TRBD1. The ends lost 4 bases at V and 4 bases at J; junction bases unmatched: 3. The length of the CDR3 is 13 residues. Germline CDR1 and CDR2: SGHTA and FQGNSA. The CDR3 DNA is TGTGCCAGCAGCTCCAACAGGGGGTACGAGCAGTACTTC. Encoded protein: CASSSNRGYEQYF.

The CDR3 DNA follows: TGTGCCAGCAGCGAGAGACAGCGGGGAGAGACCCAGTACTTC. As protein: CASSERQRGETQYF. This chain links TRBV9 with TRBJ2-5; 7 nucleotides agree with TRBD2. The CDR3 is made up of 14 amino acids. Germline V gene data show CDR1 as SGDLS and CDR2 as YYNGEE. The trim removed 3 bases at V and 4 bases at J, leaving 6 bases unmatched.

The chain has TRBV25-1 and TRBJ1-2, with D uncertain. Germline V lookup: CDR1 MGHDK, CDR2 SYGVNS. The CDR3 runs to 16 residues. Trimming took 2 bases from V and 5 from J, leaving 18 bases between them. CDR3 region: CASSEEPHPVSYGYTF. DNA of the CDR3: TGTGCCAGCAGTGAAGAGCCTCACCCCGTATCATATGGCTACACCTTC.

The genes are TRBV15 and TRBJ2-1, with 14 bases identical to TRBD2. The CDR3 has 15 amino acids. The germline CDR1 and CDR2 sequences are LNHNV and YYDKDF (reference sequence). Trimming took 6 bases from V and 7 from J; bases not matched to a gene: 5. CDR3 in DNA: TGTGCCACCAGTCCGGGACTAGCGGGAGATAATGAGCAGTTCTTC. This gives the protein CATSPGLAGDNEQFF. The entire variable domain, with the rest obtained from reference TRBV15 and TRBJ2-1, is as follows: DAMVIQNPRYQVTQFGKPVTLSCSQTLNHNVMYWYQQKSSQAPKLLFHYYDKDFNNEADTPDNFQSRRPNTSFCFLDIRSPGLGDTAMYLCATSPGLAGDNEQFFGPGTRLTVL.

The chain combines TRBV5-4 with TRBJ2-7; 9 bases align to TRBD1. Germline trimming cut 5 bases from V and 5 bases from J; bases unmatched to any gene: 11. This CDR3 is built from 15 residues. Germline V gives CDR1 SGHNT, CDR2 YYREEE (reference sequence). CDR3 sequence reads: CASRGRTGAANEQYF. The CDR3 DNA sequence: TGTGCCAGCAGGGGCCGGACAGGGGCTGCCAACGAGCAGTACTTC.

The chain joins TRBV6-5 to TRBJ2-7, with D tentatively TRBD1 (5 bases). V shed 5 bases and J shed 2 bases, with 13 bases lying between them. The germline V gene encodes CDR1 MNHEY and CDR2 SVGAGI. This CDR3 is 14 amino acids long. CDR3 bases: TGTGCCAGCAGTCGACAGAAATGGACCTACGAGCAGTACTTC. Translating it yields CASSRQKWTYEQYF.

The CDR3 sequence: CASTTGTGVPYEQYF. In nucleotides, the CDR3 is TGTGCCAGCACGACCGGGACAGGGGTCCCCTACGAGCAGTACTTC. The J gene is TRBJ2-7, the V gene TRBV27; 10 bases fit TRBD1. Germline trimming cut 7 bases from V and 2 bases from J; bases unmatched to any gene: 8. Germline loops: CDR1 MNHEY, CDR2 SMNVEV (reference sequence). This CDR3 comprises 15 residues.

This clone was seen only once. This chain links TRBV2 with TRBJ2-7, with 7 bases aligning to TRBD1. V was pared by 8 bases and J by 2 bases, with 6 bases of the junction left unmatched. This CDR3 contains 13 residues. Germline V gives CDR1 SNHLY, CDR2 FYNNEI. CDR3 DNA sequence: TGTGCCAGCGCTCGGGACAGCCCCTACGAGCAGTACTTC. This codes for CASARDSPYEQYF.

The gene calls are TRBV2 and TRBJ1-4, with 7 bases lining up with TRBD1. The V gene's germline CDR1 is SNHLY and CDR2 FYNNEI. V was clipped by 3 bases and J by 4 bases; unmatched bases: 14. This CDR3 region has 18 residues. CDR3 sequence (DNA): TGTGCCAGCAGTGATAGAGGGGGCTTGCACGGAGTTAATGAAAAACTGTTTTTT. Translated, it gives CASSDRGGLHGVNEKLFF. Full variable domain (outside the CDR3, taken from reference TRBV2 and TRBJ1-4): EPEVTQTPSHQVTQMGQEVILRCVPISNHLYFYWYRQILGQKVEFLVSFYNNEISEKSEIFDDQFSVERPDGSNFTLKIRSTKLEDSAMYFCASSDRGGLHGVNEKLFFGSGTQLSVL.

The chain uses TRBV28 and TRBJ1-2; 8 bases line up with TRBD1. Germline assignment: CDR1 MDHEN and CDR2 SYDVKM. The CDR3 runs to 13 residues. V shed 5 bases and J 7 bases; nucleotides not matched to a gene: 6. The CDR3 region is CASSPQGALGYTF. The CDR3 nucleotides are TGTGCCAGCAGTCCCCAGGGGGCGCTTGGCTACACCTTC.

The chain recombines TRBV9 with TRBJ2-1; TRBD2 matches at 8 bases. The CDR3 loop spans 16 amino acids. The germline CDR1 and CDR2 sequences are SGDLS and YYNGEE. Germline trimming cut 2 bases from V and 1 base from J; bases unmatched to any gene: 5. CDR3 nucleotides: TGTGCCAGCAGCGTTCTGGGCGGGGGGTCCTACAATGAGCAGTTCTTC. Its protein product is CASSVLGGGSYNEQFF.